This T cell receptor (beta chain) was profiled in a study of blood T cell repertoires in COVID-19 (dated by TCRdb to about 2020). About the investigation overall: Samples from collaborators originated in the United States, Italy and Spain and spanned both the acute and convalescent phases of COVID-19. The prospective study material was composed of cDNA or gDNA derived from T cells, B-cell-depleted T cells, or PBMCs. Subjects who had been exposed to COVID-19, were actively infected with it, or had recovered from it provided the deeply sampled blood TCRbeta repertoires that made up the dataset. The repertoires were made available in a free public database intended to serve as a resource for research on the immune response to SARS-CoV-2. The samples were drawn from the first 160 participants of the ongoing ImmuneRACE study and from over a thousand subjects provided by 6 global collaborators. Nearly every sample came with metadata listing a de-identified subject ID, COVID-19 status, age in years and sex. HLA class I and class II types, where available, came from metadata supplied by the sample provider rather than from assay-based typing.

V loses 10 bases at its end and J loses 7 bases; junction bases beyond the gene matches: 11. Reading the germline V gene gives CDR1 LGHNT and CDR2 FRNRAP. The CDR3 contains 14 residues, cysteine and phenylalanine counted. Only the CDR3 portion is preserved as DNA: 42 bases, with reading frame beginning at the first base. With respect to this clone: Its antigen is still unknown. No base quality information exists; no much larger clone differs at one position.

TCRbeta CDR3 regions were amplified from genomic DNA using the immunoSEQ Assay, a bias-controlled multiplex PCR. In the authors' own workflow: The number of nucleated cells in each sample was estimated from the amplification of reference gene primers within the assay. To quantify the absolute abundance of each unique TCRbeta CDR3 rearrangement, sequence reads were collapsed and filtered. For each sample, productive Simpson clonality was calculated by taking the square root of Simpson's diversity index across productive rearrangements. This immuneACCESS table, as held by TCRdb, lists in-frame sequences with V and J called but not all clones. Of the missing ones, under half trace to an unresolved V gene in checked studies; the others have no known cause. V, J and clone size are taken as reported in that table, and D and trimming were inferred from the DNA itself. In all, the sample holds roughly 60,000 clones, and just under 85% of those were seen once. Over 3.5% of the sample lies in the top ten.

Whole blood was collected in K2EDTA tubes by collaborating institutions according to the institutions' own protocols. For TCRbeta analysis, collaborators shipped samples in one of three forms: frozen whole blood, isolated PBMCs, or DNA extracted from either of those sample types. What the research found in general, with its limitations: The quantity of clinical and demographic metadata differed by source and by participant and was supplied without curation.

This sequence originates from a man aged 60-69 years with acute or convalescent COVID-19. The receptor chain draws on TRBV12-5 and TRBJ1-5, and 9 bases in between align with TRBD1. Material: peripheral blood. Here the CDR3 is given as CATHTGGAEQPQHF. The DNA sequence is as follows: TGTGCTACGCACACAGGGGGCGCGGAACAGCCCCAGCATTTT.